The source of this T cell receptor beta chain is a study of cytomegalovirus exposure and HLA in healthy donors. Samples came from healthy bone marrow donors. Donors counted as nominally healthy when sampled, yet unrecorded immune exposures were likely. Germline values: CDR1 GTSNPN, CDR2 SVGIG (reference sequence). The V and J ends lost 2 bases and 2 bases respectively, with 13 bases between them. CDR3 length: 15 residues. The PCR ran on 60 Vbeta and 13 Jbeta primers. Profiled with immunoSEQ multiplex PCR; TCRdb holds only in-frame clones, not every one. The sample has about 140,000 clones; 65% to 80% are singletons. As for this clone: Antigen unknown.

General study results and limits: Across donors, presence/absence analyses took sequencing depth to be roughly uniform. Indistinguishable V segments, including TRBV6-2 and TRBV6-3, were excluded.

This TCR was recovered from a woman aged 45 to 65 in good health and CMV-seropositive. The rearrangement joins TRBV30 to TRBJ1-3; unclear D gene. Specimen: PBMCs. The CDR3 coding sequence is TGTGCCTGGAGTAGCGTTTGGTCCACTGGAAACACCATATATTTT. It translates to CAWSSVWSTGNTIYF.